This TCR beta chain was captured in a study of T cell responses to AZD1222 COVID-19 vaccine. General study points: Nearly half of spike-specific TCRs reportedly target variant regions that are unmutated in the B.1.351 and B.1.1.7 variants. CD4 TCRs associated with vaccination spanned spike, dominating at 160-218 and 743-854.

Here immunoSEQ multiplex PCR was the method, and the copy in TCRdb shows in-frame clones only, minus some. The table includes roughly 190,000 clones, approximately 90% detected once. Concerning this clone: What it recognizes is unknown.

CDR3 length: 15 amino acids. Germline V gene data show CDR1 as SEHNR and CDR2 as FQNEAQ (reference sequence). Germline trimming cut 1 base from V and 5 bases from J; bases unmatched to any gene: 4. This receptor was identified in an adult in good health. V gene TRBV7-9 combines with J gene TRBJ1-1; 10 bases fit TRBD1. The starting material was peripheral blood, obtained on day 0 of AZD1222 vaccination. CDR3 protein: CASSLGTGGPTEAFF. For the CDR3, the DNA is TGTGCCAGCAGCTTAGGGACAGGGGGTCCGACTGAAGCTTTCTTT.